The source of this TCR beta chain is a study of T cell clonality in common variable immunodeficiency. This clone was recorded at least ten times. Germline and junction disagree at one end, which may indicate a read error. Clones were read by immunoSEQ multiplex PCR, and TCRdb kept only the in-frame ones, dropping some. Singletons are absent from the sample, which has about 52,000 clones. Input material: peripheral blood mononuclear cells. This clonotype originated in a person aged 18 to 69 in good health.

Partial CDR3 DNA: TGTGCTAGCAGCTCTGAGACAGGCAAGCAAGAGACG. It specifies CASSSETGKQET. The entire CDR3 protein reads CASSSETGKQETQYF. The chain recombines TRBV7-7 with TRBJ2-3, with D tentatively TRBD1 (6 bases). The read ends 3 residues shy of where the CDR3 ends; the end is completed using the germline J gene. The CDR3 length is 15 residues. Germline V gene sequence: CDR1 SSHAT, CDR2 FNYEAQ (reference sequence).